The T cell receptor beta chain described here comes from a study of early T cells in non-severe SARS-CoV-2 infection. V lost 2 bases, J lost 5 bases, and 6 bases lay in between. This CDR3 region has 12 residues. In germline, CDR1 is SGHAT, CDR2 FQNNGV. Via MiXCR, TCRdb re-called the 5' RACE reads, giving one row per CDR3 protein. The repertoire holds approximately 56,000 distinct CDR3 sequences, roughly 16% seen once, with approximately 4% in the top ten. The chain recombines TRBV11-2 with TRBJ1-1; no clear D gene. The source material was whole blood, sampled at baseline. The receptor's source is an adult who was a healthcare worker with PCR-confirmed SARS-CoV-2 infection or an uninfected control (not recorded which). The CDR3 DNA is TGTGCCAGCAGCTTAAGCTTGACTGAAGCTTTCTTT. Its protein is CASSLSLTEAFF. Based on the CDR3 plus reference TRBV11-2 and TRBJ1-1, the full variable domain is EAGVAQSPRYKIIEKRQSVAFWCNPISGHATLYWYQQILGQGPKLLIQFQNNGVVDDSQLPKDRFSAERLKGVDSTLKIQPAKLEDSAVYLCASSLSLTEAFFGQGTRLTVV.